This T cell receptor beta chain stems from a study of T cell responses to AZD1222 COVID-19 vaccine. Study observations and caveats: Once two AZD1222 doses were given, Spike-specific TCR breadth and depth went up.

Profiled with immunoSEQ multiplex PCR; TCRdb holds only in-frame clones, not every one. Among approximately 100,000 clones listed, 90% to 95% were seen once. A remark on this clone: Its cognate antigen is unknown.

Germline V lookup: CDR1 SGHNT, CDR2 YYREEE (reference sequence). V gave up 0 bases and J gave up 8 bases, with 8 bases separating them. The CDR3 covers 12 residues. V and J are TRBV5-4 and TRBJ1-2, with D possibly being TRBD1 (5 bases). This sequence originates from an adult in good health. This material consisted of peripheral blood, taken on day 0 of AZD1222 vaccination. CDR3 DNA sequence: TGTGCCAGCAGCTTGGACGGGGACGGCTACACCTTC. Protein: CASSLDGDGYTF.